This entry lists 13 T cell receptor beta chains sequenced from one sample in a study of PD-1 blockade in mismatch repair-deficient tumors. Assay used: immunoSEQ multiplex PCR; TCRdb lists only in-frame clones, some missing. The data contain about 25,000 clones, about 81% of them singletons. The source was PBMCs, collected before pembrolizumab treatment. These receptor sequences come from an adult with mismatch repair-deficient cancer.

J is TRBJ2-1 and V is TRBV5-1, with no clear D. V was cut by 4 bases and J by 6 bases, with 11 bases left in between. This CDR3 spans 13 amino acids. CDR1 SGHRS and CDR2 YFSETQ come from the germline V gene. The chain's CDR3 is CASSPPGSNEQFF. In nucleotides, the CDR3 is TGCGCCAGCAGCCCCCCGGGTAGCAATGAGCAGTTCTTC.

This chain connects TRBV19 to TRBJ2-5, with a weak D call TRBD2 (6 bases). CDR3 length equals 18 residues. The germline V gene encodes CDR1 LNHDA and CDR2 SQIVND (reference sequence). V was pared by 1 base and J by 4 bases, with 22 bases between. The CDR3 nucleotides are TGTGCCAGTAGTATAGGCCCCCAGCGCGGGGAGTTGGGAGAGACCCAGTACTTC. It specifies CASSIGPQRGELGETQYF.

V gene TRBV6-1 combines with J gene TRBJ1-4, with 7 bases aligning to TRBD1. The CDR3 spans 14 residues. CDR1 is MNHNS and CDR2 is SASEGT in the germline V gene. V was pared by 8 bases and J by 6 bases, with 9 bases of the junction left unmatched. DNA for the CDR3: TGTGCCAGCCGTTCGGGGCAGGGGGATGAAAAACTGTTTTTT. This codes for CASRSGQGDEKLFF.

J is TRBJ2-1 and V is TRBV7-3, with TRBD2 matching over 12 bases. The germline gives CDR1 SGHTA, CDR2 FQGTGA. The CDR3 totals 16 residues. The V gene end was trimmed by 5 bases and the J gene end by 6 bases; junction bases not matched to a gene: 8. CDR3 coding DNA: TGTGCCAGCAGCGACCGACTAGCGGGGGCCGTCAATGAGCAGTTCTTC. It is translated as CASSDRLAGAVNEQFF.

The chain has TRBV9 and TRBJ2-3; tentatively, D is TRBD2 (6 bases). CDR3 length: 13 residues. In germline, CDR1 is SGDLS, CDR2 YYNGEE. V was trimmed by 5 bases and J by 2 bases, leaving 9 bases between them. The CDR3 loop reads CASSSGNTDTQYF. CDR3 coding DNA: TGTGCCAGCAGTAGCGGAAACACAGATACGCAGTATTTT. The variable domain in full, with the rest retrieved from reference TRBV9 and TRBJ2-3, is DSGVTQTPKHLITATGQRVTLRCSPRSGDLSVYWYQQSLDQGLQFLIQYYNGEERAKGNILERFSAQQFPDLHSELNLSSLELGDSALYFCASSSGNTDTQYFGPGTRLTVL.

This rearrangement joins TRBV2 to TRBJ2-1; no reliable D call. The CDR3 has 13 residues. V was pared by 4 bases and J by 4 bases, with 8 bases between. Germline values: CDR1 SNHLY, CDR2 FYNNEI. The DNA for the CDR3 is TGTGCCAGCAGTGTTTTAACATACAATGAGCAGTTCTTC. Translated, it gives CASSVLTYNEQFF. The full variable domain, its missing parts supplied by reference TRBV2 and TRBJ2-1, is EPEVTQTPSHQVTQMGQEVILRCVPISNHLYFYWYRQILGQKVEFLVSFYNNEISEKSEIFDDQFSVERPDGSNFTLKIRSTKLEDSAMYFCASSVLTYNEQFFGPGTRLTVL.

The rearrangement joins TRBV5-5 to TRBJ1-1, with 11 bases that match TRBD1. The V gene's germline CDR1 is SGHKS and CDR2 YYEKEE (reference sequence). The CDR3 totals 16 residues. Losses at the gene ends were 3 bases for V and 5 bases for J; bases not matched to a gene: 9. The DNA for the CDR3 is TGTGCCAGCAGCTGGACAGGGGGCGCTGATAATACTGAAGCTTTCTTT. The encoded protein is CASSWTGGADNTEAFF. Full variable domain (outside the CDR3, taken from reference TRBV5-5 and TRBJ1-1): DAGVTQSPTHLIKTRGQQVTLRCSPISGHKSVSWYQQVLGQGPQFIFQYYEKEERGRGNFPDRFSARQFPNYSSELNVNALLLGDSALYLCASSWTGGADNTEAFFGQGTRLTVV.

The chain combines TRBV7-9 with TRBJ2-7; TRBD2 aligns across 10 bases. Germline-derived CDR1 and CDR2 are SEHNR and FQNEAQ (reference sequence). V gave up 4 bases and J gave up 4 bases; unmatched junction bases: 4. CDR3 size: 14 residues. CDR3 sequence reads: CASSWTSGSYEQYF. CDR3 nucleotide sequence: TGTGCCAGCAGCTGGACTAGCGGTTCGTACGAGCAGTACTTC. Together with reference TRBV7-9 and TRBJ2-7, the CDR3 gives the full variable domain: DTGVSQNPRHKITKRGQNVTFRCDPISEHNRLYWYRQTLGQGPEFLTYFQNEAQLEKSRLLSDRFSAERPKGSFSTLEIQRTEQGDSAMYLCASSWTSGSYEQYFGPGTRLTVT.

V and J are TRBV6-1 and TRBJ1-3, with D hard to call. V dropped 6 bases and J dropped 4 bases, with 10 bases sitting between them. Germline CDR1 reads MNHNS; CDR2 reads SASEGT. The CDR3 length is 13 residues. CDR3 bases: TGTGCCAGCAGGTGGTCAGTGGGAAACACCATATATTTT. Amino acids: CASRWSVGNTIYF.

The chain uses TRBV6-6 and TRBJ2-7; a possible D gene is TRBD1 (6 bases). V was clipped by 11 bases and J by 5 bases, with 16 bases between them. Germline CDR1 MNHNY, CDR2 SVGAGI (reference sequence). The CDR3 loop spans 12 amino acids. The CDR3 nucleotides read TGTGCCGTTCAGGGGAGAGAGGACGAGCAGTACTTC. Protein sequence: CAVQGREDEQYF.

The CDR3 region has the DNA TGTGCCAGCAGCGTCGGGACTAGCGGATACAATGAGCAGTTCTTC. It specifies CASSVGTSGYNEQFF. This chain uses TRBV9 with TRBJ2-1, with 11 positions matching TRBD2. CDR1 is SGDLS and CDR2 is YYNGEE in the germline V gene. Trimming cost V 2 bases and J 4 bases; bases outside gene matches: 2. The CDR3 loop spans 15 amino acids.

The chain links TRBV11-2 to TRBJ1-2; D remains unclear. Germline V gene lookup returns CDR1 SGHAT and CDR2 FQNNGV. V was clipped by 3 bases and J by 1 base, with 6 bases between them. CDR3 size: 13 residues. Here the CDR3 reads CASSLSFNYGYTF. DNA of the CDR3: TGTGCCAGCAGCTTGAGTTTTAACTATGGCTACACCTTC.

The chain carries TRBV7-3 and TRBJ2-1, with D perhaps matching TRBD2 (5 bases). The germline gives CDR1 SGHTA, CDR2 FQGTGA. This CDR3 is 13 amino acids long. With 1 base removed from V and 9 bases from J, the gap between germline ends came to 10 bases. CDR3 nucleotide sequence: TGTGCCAGCAGCTTAATTGTTGGAGGTGAGCAGTTCTTC. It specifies CASSLIVGGEQFF.